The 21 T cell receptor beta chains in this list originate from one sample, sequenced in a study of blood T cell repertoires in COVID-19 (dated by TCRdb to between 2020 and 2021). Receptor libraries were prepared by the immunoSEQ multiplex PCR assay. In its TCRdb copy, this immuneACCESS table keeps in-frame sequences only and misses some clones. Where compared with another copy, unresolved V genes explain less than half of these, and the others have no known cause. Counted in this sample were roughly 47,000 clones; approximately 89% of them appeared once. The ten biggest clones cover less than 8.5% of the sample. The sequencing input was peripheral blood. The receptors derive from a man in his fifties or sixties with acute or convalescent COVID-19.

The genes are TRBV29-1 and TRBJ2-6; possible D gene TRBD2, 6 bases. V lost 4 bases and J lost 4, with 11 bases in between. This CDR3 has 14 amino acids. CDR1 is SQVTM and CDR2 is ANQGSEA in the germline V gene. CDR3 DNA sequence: TGCAGCGTTGGGGACTTTTCCGGGGCCAACGTCCTGACTTTC. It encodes CSVGDFSGANVLTF. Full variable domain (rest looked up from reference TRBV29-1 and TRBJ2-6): SAVISQKPSRDICQRGTSLTIQCQVDSQVTMMFWYRQQPGQSLTLIATANQGSEATYESGFVIDKFPISRPNLTFSTLTVSNMSPEDSSIYLCSVGDFSGANVLTFGAGSRLTVL.

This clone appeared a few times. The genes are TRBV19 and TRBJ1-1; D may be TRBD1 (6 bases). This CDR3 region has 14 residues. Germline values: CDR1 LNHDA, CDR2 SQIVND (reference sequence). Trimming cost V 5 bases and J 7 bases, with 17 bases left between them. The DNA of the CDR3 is TGTGCCAGTAGTTCGTCGGGGGGCAATGGTGAAGCTTTCTTT. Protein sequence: CASSSSGGNGEAFF.

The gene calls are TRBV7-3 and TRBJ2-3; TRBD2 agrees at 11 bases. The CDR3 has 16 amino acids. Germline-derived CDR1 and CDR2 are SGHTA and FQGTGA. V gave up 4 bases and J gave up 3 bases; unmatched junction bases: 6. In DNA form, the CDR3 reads TGTGCCAGCAGCTCAGCTCTAGCGGGAGGTACAGATACGCAGTATTTT. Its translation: CASSSALAGGTDTQYF. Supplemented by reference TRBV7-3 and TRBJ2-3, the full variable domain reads GAGVSQTPSNKVTEKGKYVELRCDPISGHTALYWYRQSLGQGPEFLIYFQGTGAADDSGLPNDRFFAVRPEGSVSTLKIQRTERGDSAVYLCASSSALAGGTDTQYFGPGTRLTVL.

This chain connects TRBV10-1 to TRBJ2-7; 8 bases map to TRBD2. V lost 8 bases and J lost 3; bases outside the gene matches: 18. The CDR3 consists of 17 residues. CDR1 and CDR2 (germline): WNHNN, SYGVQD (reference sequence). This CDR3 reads CASPRRGRLAGFYEQYF. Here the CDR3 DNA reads TGCGCCAGCCCTCGACGGGGGAGGTTAGCGGGATTCTACGAGCAGTACTTC.

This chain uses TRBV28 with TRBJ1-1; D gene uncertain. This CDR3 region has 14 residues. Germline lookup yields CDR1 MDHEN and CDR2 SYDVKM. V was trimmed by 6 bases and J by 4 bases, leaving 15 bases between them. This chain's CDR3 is CASRYGGLSTEAFF. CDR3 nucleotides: TGTGCCAGCAGGTATGGCGGCTTGAGCACTGAAGCTTTCTTT.

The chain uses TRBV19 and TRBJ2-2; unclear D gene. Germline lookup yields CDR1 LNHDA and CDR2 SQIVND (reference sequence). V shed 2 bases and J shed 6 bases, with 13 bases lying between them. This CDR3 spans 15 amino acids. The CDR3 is CASSIPSARAGELFF. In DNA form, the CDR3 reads TGTGCCAGTAGTATACCGTCGGCTCGGGCCGGGGAGCTGTTTTTT.

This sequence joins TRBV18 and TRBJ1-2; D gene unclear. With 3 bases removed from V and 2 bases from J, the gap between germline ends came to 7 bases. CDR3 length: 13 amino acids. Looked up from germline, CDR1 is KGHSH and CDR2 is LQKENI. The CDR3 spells CASSPAENYGYTF. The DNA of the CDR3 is TGTGCCAGCTCACCTGCGGAGAACTATGGCTACACCTTC.

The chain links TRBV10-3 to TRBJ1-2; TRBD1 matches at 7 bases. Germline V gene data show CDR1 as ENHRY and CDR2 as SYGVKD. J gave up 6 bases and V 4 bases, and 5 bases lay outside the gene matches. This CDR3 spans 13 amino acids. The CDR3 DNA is TGTGCCATCAGTGGCCTCGGGACAGATGGCTACACCTTC. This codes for CAISGLGTDGYTF.

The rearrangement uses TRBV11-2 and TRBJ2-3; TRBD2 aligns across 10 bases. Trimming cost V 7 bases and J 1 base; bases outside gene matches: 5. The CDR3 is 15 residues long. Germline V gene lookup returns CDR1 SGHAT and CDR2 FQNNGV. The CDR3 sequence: CASTALAGGTDTQYF. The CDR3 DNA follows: TGTGCCAGCACCGCCCTAGCGGGAGGCACAGATACGCAGTATTTT.

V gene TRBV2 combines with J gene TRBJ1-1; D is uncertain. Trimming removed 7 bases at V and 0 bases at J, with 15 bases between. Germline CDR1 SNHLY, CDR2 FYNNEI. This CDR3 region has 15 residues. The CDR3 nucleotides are TGTGCCAGCAAGATGGAGGACCTCATGAACACTGAAGCTTTCTTT. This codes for CASKMEDLMNTEAFF.

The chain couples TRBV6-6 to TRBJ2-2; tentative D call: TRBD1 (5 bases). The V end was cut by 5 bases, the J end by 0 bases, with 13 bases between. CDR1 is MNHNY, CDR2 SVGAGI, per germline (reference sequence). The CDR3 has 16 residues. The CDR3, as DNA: TGTGCCAGCAGTGTCGCAAGGGGCACGAACACCGGGGAGCTGTTTTTT. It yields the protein CASSVARGTNTGELFF.

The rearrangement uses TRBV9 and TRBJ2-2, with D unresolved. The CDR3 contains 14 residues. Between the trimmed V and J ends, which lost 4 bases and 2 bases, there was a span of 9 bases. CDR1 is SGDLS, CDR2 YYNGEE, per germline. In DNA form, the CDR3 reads TGTGCCAGCAGCCGCAGCGAAAACACCGGGGAGCTGTTTTTT. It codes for CASSRSENTGELFF.

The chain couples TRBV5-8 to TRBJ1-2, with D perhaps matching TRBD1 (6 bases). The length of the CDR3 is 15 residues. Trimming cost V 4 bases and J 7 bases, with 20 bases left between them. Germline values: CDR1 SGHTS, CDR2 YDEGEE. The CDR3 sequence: CASSPLRDNDSGYTF. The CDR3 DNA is TGTGCCAGCAGCCCTCTACGGGACAACGATAGTGGCTACACCTTC.

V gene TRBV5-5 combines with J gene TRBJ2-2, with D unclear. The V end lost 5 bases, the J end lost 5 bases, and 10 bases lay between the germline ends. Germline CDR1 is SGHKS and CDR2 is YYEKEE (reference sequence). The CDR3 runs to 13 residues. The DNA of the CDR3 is TGTGCCAGCAGTCGAGTGATAACCGGGGAGCTGTTTTTT. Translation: CASSRVITGELFF.

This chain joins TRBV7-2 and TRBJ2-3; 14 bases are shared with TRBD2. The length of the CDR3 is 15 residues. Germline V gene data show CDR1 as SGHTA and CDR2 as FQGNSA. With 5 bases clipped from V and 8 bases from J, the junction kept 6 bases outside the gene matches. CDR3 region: CASSATGLAGVTQYF. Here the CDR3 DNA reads TGTGCCAGCAGCGCAACGGGACTAGCGGGGGTTACGCAGTATTTT. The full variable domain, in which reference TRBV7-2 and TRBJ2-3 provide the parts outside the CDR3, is GAGVSQSPSNKVTEKGKDVELRCDPISGHTALYWYRQSLGQGLEFLIYFQGNSAPDKSGLPSDRFSAERTGGSVSTLTIQRTQQEDSAVYLCASSATGLAGVTQYFGPGTRLTVL.

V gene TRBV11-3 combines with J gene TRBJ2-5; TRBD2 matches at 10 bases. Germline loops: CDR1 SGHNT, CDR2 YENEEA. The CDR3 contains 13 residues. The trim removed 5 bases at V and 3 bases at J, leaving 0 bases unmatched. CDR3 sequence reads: CASSGLAEETQYF. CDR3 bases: TGTGCCAGCAGCGGACTAGCGGAAGAGACCCAGTACTTC.

The CDR3 loop is CATSVAAGAEAFF. In DNA, the CDR3 is TGTGCCACCAGTGTAGCGGCCGGGGCTGAAGCTTTCTTT. This chain uses TRBV24-1 with TRBJ1-1; no reliable D call. Trimming cost V 5 bases and J 6 bases, with 12 bases left between them. CDR3 size: 13 residues. CDR1 and CDR2 (germline): KGHDR, SFDVKD.

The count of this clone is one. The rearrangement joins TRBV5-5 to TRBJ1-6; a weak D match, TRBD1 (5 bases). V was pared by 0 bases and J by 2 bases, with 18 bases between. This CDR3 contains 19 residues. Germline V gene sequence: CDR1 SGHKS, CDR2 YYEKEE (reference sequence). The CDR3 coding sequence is TGTGCCAGCAGCTTGGCCGGTCAGACAGAAAGCCCCTATAATTCACCCCTCCACTTT. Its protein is CASSLAGQTESPYNSPLHF.

The CDR3 here is CASSLYWTVRERFSNQPQHF. As DNA, the CDR3 is TGTGCCAGCAGTTTATACTGGACAGTCCGTGAGAGGTTTAGCAATCAGCCCCAGCATTTT. The chain recombines TRBV28 with TRBJ1-5; D perhaps matches TRBD1 (6 bases). The CDR3 consists of 20 residues. The ends were cut back, 1 base at V and 0 bases at J, with 22 bases in the middle. The germline V gene encodes CDR1 MDHEN and CDR2 SYDVKM.

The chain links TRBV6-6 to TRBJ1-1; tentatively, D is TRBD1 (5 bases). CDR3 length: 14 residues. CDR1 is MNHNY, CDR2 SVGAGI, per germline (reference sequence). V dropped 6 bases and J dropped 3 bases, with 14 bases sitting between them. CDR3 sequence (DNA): TGTGCCAGCAGATCAGGGTTCTGGGACACTGAAGCTTTCTTT. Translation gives CASRSGFWDTEAFF.

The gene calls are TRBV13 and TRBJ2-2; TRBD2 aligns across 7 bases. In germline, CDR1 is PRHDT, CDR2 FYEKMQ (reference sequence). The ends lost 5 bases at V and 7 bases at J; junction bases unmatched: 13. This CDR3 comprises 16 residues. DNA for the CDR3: TGTGCCAGCAGCACCAAGGGCGGGAGTTTCGGCGGGGAGCTGTTTTTT. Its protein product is CASSTKGGSFGGELFF.